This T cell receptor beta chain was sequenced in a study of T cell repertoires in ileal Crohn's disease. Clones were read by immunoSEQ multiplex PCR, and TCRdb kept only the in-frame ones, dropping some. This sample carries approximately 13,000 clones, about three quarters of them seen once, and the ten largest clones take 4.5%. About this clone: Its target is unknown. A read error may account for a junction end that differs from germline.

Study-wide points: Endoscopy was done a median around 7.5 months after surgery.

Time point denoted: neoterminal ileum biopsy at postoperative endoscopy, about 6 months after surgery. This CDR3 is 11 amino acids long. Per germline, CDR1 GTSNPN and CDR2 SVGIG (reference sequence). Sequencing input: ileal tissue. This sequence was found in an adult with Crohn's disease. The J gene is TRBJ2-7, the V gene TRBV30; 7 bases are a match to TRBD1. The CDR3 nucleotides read TGTGCCTGGAGCTTGGACAGGACGATGAACTTC. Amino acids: CAWSLDRTMNF.